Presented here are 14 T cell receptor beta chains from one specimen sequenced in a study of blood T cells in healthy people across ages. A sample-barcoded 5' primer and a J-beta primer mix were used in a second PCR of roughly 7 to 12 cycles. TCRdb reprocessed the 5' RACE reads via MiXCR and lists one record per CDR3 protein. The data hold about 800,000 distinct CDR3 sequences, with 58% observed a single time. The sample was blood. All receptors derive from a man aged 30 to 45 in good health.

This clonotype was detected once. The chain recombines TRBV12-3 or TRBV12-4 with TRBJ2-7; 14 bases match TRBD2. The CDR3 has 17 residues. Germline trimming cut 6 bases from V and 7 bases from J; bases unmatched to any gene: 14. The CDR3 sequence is CASRGPGLAGVWGEQYF. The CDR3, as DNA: TGTGCCAGCAGGGGTCCGGGACTAGCGGGAGTATGGGGTGAGCAGTACTTC.

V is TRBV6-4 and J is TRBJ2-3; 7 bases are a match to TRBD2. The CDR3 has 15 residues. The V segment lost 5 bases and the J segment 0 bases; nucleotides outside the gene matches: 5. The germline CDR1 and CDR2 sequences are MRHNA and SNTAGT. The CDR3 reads CASSSSSGSTDTQYF. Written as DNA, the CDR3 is TGTGCCAGCAGTTCATCTAGCGGAAGCACAGATACGCAGTATTTT.

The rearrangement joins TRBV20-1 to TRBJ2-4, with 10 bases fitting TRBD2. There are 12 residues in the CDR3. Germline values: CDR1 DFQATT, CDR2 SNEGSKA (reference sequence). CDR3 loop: CSQSGRAEEQYF. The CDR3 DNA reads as TGCAGCCAGAGCGGGAGGGCTGAAGAGCAGTACTTC.

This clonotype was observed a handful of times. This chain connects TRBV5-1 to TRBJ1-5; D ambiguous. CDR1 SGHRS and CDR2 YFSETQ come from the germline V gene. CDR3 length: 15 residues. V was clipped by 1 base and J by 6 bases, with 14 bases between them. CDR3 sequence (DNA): TGCGCCAGCAGCTTGTACGGGGATTTGGGTCAGCCCCAGCATTTT. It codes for CASSLYGDLGQPQHF.

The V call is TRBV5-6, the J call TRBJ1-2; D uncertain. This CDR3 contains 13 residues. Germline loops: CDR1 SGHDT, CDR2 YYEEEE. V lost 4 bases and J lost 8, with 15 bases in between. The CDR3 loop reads CASSPLAGRGYTF. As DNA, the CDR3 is TGTGCCAGCAGCCCCCTCGCCGGACGGGGCTACACCTTC.

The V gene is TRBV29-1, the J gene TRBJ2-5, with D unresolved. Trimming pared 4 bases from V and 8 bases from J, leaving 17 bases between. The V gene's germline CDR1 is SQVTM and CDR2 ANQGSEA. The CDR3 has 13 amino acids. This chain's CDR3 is CSVGPTGTVTQYF. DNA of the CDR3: TGCAGCGTTGGTCCAACGGGTACGGTTACCCAGTACTTC. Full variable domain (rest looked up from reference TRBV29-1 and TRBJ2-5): SAVISQKPSRDICQRGTSLTIQCQVDSQVTMMFWYRQQPGQSLTLIATANQGSEATYESGFVIDKFPISRPNLTFSTLTVSNMSPEDSSIYLCSVGPTGTVTQYFGPGTRLLVL.

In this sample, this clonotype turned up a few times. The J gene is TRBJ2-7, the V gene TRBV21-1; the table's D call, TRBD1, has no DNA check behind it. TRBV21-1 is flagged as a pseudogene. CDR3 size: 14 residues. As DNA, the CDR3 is TGTGCCAGCAGCGATAGGGACACCTACTACGAGCAGTACTTC. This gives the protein CASSDRDTYYEQYF.

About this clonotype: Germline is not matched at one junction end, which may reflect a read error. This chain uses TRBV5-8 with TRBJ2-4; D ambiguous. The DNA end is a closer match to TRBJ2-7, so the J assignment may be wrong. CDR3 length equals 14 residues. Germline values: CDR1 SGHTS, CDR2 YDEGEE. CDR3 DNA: TGTGCCTGCAGCCTTGGTGAGTGGAGCTACGAGCAGTACTTC. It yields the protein CACSLGEWSYEQYF.

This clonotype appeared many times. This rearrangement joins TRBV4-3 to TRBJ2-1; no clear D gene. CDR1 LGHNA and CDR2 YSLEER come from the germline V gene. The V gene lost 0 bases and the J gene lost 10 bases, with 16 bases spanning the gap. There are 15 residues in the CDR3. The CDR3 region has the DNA TGCGCCAGCAGCCAAGATAGGCGCAGCGCTCCCGAGCAGTTCTTC. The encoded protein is CASSQDRRSAPEQFF.

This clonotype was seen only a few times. The CDR3: CASTATYSGTDGYTF. The CDR3 region has the DNA TGTGCCAGCACCGCAACGTATTCCGGTACGGACGGCTACACCTTC. The chain carries TRBV12-3 or TRBV12-4 and TRBJ1-2; D is ambiguous. This CDR3 is built from 15 residues. V shed 7 bases and J shed 8 bases, with 23 bases lying between them.

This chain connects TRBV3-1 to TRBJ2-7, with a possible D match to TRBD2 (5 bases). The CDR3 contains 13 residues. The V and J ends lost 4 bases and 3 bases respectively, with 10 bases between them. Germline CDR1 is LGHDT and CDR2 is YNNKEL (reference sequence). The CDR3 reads CASSPTSIYEQYF. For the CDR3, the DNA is TGTGCCAGCAGCCCAACTAGTATCTACGAGCAGTACTTC.

This chain's CDR3 is CASSRRGDEQFF. The CDR3 region has the DNA TGTGCCAGCAGCCGCAGAGGTGATGAGCAGTTCTTC. The chain joins TRBV3-1 to TRBJ2-1; D unresolved. V dropped 4 bases and J dropped 8 bases, with 9 bases sitting between them. Germline loops: CDR1 LGHDT, CDR2 YNNKEL (reference sequence). There are 12 residues in the CDR3.

As DNA, the CDR3 is TGTGCCAGCAGCAAAGTTGAGGGAGAGAGCCAAGAGACCCAGTACTTC. Protein: CASSKVEGESQETQYF. This chain connects TRBV21-1 to TRBJ2-5; the tabulated D call, TRBD2, remains unverified against the DNA. TRBV21-1 is marked as a pseudogene. The CDR3 covers 16 residues.

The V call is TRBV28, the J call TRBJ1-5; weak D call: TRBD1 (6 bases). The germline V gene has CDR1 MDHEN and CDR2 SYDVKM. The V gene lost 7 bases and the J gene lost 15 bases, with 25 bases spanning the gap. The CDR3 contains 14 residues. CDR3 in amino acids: CASNVQGRGWERHF. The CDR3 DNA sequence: TGTGCCAGCAATGTACAGGGAAGGGGTTGGGAACGGCATTTT.